The TCR beta chain described here comes from a study of cytomegalovirus exposure and HLA in healthy donors. Turning to the study itself: Unique TCRs numbering roughly 80 million, obtained from HLA-typed donors, made up an early data release. Regarding the study as a whole: Earlier findings revealed that most TCR beta V segments proved productive either about 87% or about 30% of the time. Investigators reported 164 TCR beta chains as tied to cytomegalovirus. The authors reported that TCR beta sequences could predict HLA-A and HLA-B alleles. These predictions were accurate for most subjects in the first cohort.

On this clone itself: Its antigen is still unknown.

The ends lost 6 bases at V and 6 bases at J; junction bases unmatched: 5. Germline V gene lookup returns CDR1 MNHEY and CDR2 SVGAGI. This CDR3 contains 13 residues. It was with 60 Vbeta and 13 Jbeta primers that the PCR ran. Sequenced by immunoSEQ multiplex PCR; TCRdb stores in-frame clones only, minus some. The table has some 150,000 clones, 64% seen once. Sequencing was done on a sample of PBMCs. The genes are TRBV6-5 and TRBJ1-5; TRBD1 matches at 7 bases. The TCR sequence derives from a woman younger than 45 in good health and CMV-seropositive. CDR3 loop: CASRPTGFQPQHF. Here the CDR3 DNA reads TGTGCCAGCAGACCGACAGGGTTTCAGCCCCAGCATTTT.